This entry lists 16 T cell receptor beta chains sequenced from one sample in a study of siplizumab effects on memory and regulatory T cells. Using immunoSEQ multiplex PCR, the repertoire was profiled, and TCRdb retains in-frame clones only, with some absent. The table includes some 97,000 clones, about nine tenths detected once. Input material: CD4+ T cells sorted from blood. These receptors were collected from a human donor in good health.

This clone was counted only a few times. The chain links TRBV7-2 to TRBJ1-2, with D tentatively TRBD1 (5 bases). There are 15 residues in the CDR3. Germline V gene data show CDR1 as SGHTA and CDR2 as FQGNSA. V was trimmed by 5 bases and J by 0 bases, leaving 13 bases between them. CDR3 residues: CASSVRDGPNYGYTF. DNA of the CDR3: TGTGCCAGCAGCGTCCGGGACGGCCCTAACTATGGCTACACCTTC.

The rearrangement links TRBV7-9 to TRBJ1-2; no definite D call. V lost 3 bases, J lost 4 bases, and 9 bases lay in between. Germline V gene sequence: CDR1 SEHNR, CDR2 FQNEAQ (reference sequence). This CDR3 is built from 13 residues. DNA for the CDR3: TGTGCCAGCAGCTTTGGGTCAGTCTATGGCTACACCTTC. Its protein product is CASSFGSVYGYTF.

The chain combines TRBV18 with TRBJ2-5, with D possibly being TRBD2 (5 bases). Trimming pared 0 bases from V and 7 bases from J, leaving 12 bases between. Germline V gene sequence: CDR1 KGHSH, CDR2 LQKENI. This CDR3 has 14 amino acids. The CDR3 DNA follows: TGTGCCAGCTCACCACCTTCCCAGGAGGTGACCCAGTACTTC. This codes for CASSPPSQEVTQYF.

This rearrangement joins TRBV6-1 to TRBJ1-5; the D gene is possibly TRBD1 (6 bases). Germline CDR1 reads MNHNS; CDR2 reads SASEGT. Trimming cost V 7 bases and J 7 bases, with 14 bases left between them. The CDR3 contains 13 residues. The CDR3 loop reads CASMGATGQPQHF. DNA for the CDR3: TGTGCCAGCATGGGGGCCACAGGGCAGCCCCAGCATTTT.

The chain links TRBV2 to TRBJ1-6, with D possibly being TRBD1 (6 bases). Germline V gene lookup returns CDR1 SNHLY and CDR2 FYNNEI. V dropped 3 bases and J dropped 10 bases, with 13 bases sitting between them. This CDR3 spans 14 amino acids. The DNA of the CDR3 is TGTGCCAGCAGTGATTGGGGGGGCCAATCACCCCTCCACTTT. Its protein is CASSDWGGQSPLHF.

The gene calls are TRBV2 and TRBJ1-6; no definite D call. V lost 4 bases, J lost 3 bases, and 13 bases lay in between. Germline V lookup: CDR1 SNHLY, CDR2 FYNNEI. The CDR3 totals 16 residues. The CDR3 coding sequence is TGTGCCAGCAGTGCTCGGACCGGAAACTATAATTCACCCCTCCACTTT. This codes for CASSARTGNYNSPLHF. Full variable domain (outside the CDR3, taken from reference TRBV2 and TRBJ1-6): EPEVTQTPSHQVTQMGQEVILRCVPISNHLYFYWYRQILGQKVEFLVSFYNNEISEKSEIFDDQFSVERPDGSNFTLKIRSTKLEDSAMYFCASSARTGNYNSPLHFGNGTRLTVT.

The chain links TRBV4-1 to TRBJ2-4, with 8 bases matching TRBD1. Germline V gives CDR1 MGHRA, CDR2 YSYEKL. V gave up 1 base and J gave up 3 bases; unmatched junction bases: 5. This CDR3 region has 16 residues. This CDR3 is CASSQGWTGNKNIQYF. The CDR3 DNA reads TGCGCCAGCAGCCAAGGATGGACAGGGAACAAAAACATTCAGTACTTC.

As DNA, the CDR3 is TGTGCCAGCAGCCTAAGCCTCGGGGGCTACACCTTC. Amino acids: CASSLSLGGYTF. The V call is TRBV9, the J call TRBJ1-2; D remains unclear. V dropped 4 bases and J dropped 8 bases, with 12 bases sitting between them. The CDR3 is 12 amino acids. CDR1 and CDR2 (germline): SGDLS, YYNGEE. Together with reference TRBV9 and TRBJ1-2, the CDR3 gives the full variable domain: DSGVTQTPKHLITATGQRVTLRCSPRSGDLSVYWYQQSLDQGLQFLIQYYNGEERAKGNILERFSAQQFPDLHSELNLSSLELGDSALYFCASSLSLGGYTFGSGTRLTVV.

V and J are TRBV2 and TRBJ2-2, with TRBD1 matching over 8 bases. The CDR3 extends over 13 amino acids. J was trimmed by 6 bases and V by 8 bases; bases with no gene match: 5. Germline CDR1 and CDR2: SNHLY and FYNNEI. As DNA, the CDR3 is TGTGCCAGCGGGGGACAGGTGGCCGGGGAGCTGTTTTTT. It is translated as CASGGQVAGELFF.

The rearrangement uses TRBV28 and TRBJ2-7; D call uncertain. The ends were cut back, 6 bases at V and 4 bases at J, with 16 bases in the middle. The CDR3 is 14 amino acids. Germline loops: CDR1 MDHEN, CDR2 SYDVKM. CDR3 sequence: CASRSWAGIYEQYF. In DNA, the CDR3 is TGTGCCAGCAGGTCGTGGGCAGGTATATACGAGCAGTACTTC.

The V gene is TRBV7-3, the J gene TRBJ1-6; D not certain. The germline V gene has CDR1 SGHTA and CDR2 FQGTGA. V was pared by 1 base and J by 10 bases, with 14 bases between. The length of the CDR3 is 15 residues. CDR3 sequence reads: CASSLSSPGTSPLHF. For the CDR3, the DNA is TGTGCCAGCAGCTTAAGCTCCCCGGGAACCTCACCCCTCCACTTT.

The CDR3 DNA reads TGTGCCAGTAGTAGAGGGATTCCGTCTGGAAACACCATATATTTT. Amino acids: CASSRGIPSGNTIYF. The chain carries TRBV19 and TRBJ1-3; D gene unclear. The length of the CDR3 is 15 residues. The ends were cut back, 4 bases at V and 1 base at J, with 11 bases in the middle. Germline V lookup: CDR1 LNHDA, CDR2 SQIVND (reference sequence).

The rearrangement links TRBV18 to TRBJ2-7; D may be TRBD1 (6 bases). The V gene's germline CDR1 is KGHSH and CDR2 LQKENI. V dropped 2 bases and J dropped 6 bases, with 14 bases sitting between them. This CDR3 is 14 amino acids long. The CDR3 DNA is TGTGCCAGCTCACCAAACAGGGTTCTTGGCGAGCAGTACTTC. It encodes CASSPNRVLGEQYF. Variable domain in full (rest from reference TRBV18 and TRBJ2-7): NAGVMQNPRHLVRRRGQEARLRCSPMKGHSHVYWYRQLPEEGLKFMVYLQKENIIDESGMPKERFSAEFPKEGPSILRIQQVVRGDSAAYFCASSPNRVLGEQYFGPGTRLTVT.

This clone was seen once. V gene TRBV4-1 combines with J gene TRBJ1-2, with 7 nucleotides matching TRBD1. This CDR3 contains 15 residues. V dropped 7 bases and J dropped 0; count of bases not matched to a gene: 8. Germline V CDR1 and CDR2: MGHRA, YSYEKL. The DNA for the CDR3 is TGCGCCAGCACCCAGGGGGGGGCAGCTAACTATGGCTACACCTTC. This gives the protein CASTQGGAANYGYTF.

This rearrangement joins TRBV5-1 to TRBJ1-1; the match to TRBD1 covers 11 bases. V shed 3 bases and J 0 bases; nucleotides not matched to a gene: 13. The CDR3 contains 19 residues. Germline V gives CDR1 SGHRS, CDR2 YFSETQ. Written as DNA, the CDR3 is TGCGCCAGCAGCTGGACAGGGGGCGGGTCCAGTCCCATGAACACTGAAGCTTTCTTT. Amino acid sequence: CASSWTGGGSSPMNTEAFF. Full variable domain (remainder filled in from reference TRBV5-1 and TRBJ1-1): KAGVTQTPRYLIKTRGQQVTLSCSPISGHRSVSWYQQTPGQGLQFLFEYFSETQRNKGNFPGRFSGRQFSNSRSEMNVSTLELGDSALYLCASSWTGGGSSPMNTEAFFGQGTRLTVV.

CDR3 sequence (DNA): TGTGCCAGCAGCGTAGTTTCTGGGGGCGAGCAGTACTTC. Translated: CASSVVSGGEQYF. The J gene is TRBJ2-7, the V gene TRBV9; D tentatively reads TRBD1 or TRBD2 (5 bases each). The V and J ends lost 0 bases and 6 bases respectively, with 10 bases between them. The germline CDR1 and CDR2 sequences are SGDLS and YYNGEE. The CDR3 length is 13 residues.